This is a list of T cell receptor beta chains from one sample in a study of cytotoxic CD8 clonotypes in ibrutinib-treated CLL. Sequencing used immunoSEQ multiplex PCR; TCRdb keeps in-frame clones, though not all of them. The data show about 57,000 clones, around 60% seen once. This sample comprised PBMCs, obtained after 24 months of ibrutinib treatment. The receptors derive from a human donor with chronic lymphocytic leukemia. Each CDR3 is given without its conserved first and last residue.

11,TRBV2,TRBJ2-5,ASSADRQETQY
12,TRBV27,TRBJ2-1,ASSVAGGYNEQF
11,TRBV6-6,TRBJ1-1,ASSHKQATEAF
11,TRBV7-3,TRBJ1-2,ASSFGTNYGYT
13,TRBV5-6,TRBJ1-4,ASSGEQGPYEKLF
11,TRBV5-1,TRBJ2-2,ATRRGRTGELF
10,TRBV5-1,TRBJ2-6,ASSSGANVLT
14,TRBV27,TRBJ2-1,ASSPRAGASYNEQF
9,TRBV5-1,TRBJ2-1,ASSLLNEQF
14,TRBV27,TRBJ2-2,ASSPQGALNTGELF
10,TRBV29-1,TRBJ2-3,TVDGLADTQY
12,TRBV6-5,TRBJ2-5,ASSTMGVQETQY
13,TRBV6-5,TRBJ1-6,ASSYGDRVASPLH
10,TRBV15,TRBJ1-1,ATSRENTEAF
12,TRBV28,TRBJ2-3,ASSLAGQPDTQY
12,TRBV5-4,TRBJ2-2,ASRAAGGTGELF
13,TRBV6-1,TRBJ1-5,ASRGIGILNQPQH
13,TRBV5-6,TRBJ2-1,ASSLGGSEYNEQF
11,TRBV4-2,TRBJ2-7,ASSQNSFYEQY
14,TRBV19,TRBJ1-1,ASSLRRGQENTEAF